This T cell receptor beta chain was retrieved from a study of T cells in Graves' hyperthyroidism and ophthalmopathy. This clonotype was detected many times. Amplification of TCR beta CDR3 regions used RNA as the template. With the HTBI primer set, the TCR CDR3 went through a first round of RT-PCR. TCRdb itself ran the multiplex PCR reads through MiXCR, one entry per CDR3 protein. The sample yields roughly 380,000 distinct CDR3 sequences, approximately 13% seen once. V dropped 4 bases and J dropped 3 bases, with 13 bases sitting between them. The germline CDR1 and CDR2 sequences are SGHAT and FQNNGV. The CDR3 loop spans 14 amino acids.

The V and J genes are TRBV11-2 and TRBJ2-7; the D call may be TRBD1 or TRBD2 (5 bases each). The sequenced sample consisted of blood. The clonotype was recovered from a woman aged 18-29 years with Graves' hyperthyroidism. DNA for the CDR3: TGTGCCAGCAGCTCCCTCCGGGACGGCTACGAGCAGTACTTC. It specifies CASSSLRDGYEQYF.